Each of the 30 T cell receptor beta chains below was sequenced from the same sample in a study of cytomegalovirus exposure and HLA in healthy donors. Sequencing used immunoSEQ multiplex PCR; TCRdb keeps in-frame clones, though not all of them. The sample comprises approximately 140,000 clones, about 86% of which are singletons, and approximately 8% rests with the top ten. Sequencing was performed on PBMCs. The receptors stem from a woman between 18 and 29 years old in good health and CMV-seropositive.

V is TRBV5-4 and J is TRBJ2-7, with TRBD1 matching 7 bases. J gave up 2 bases and V 4 bases, and 6 bases lay outside the gene matches. CDR1 and CDR2 (germline): SGHNT, YYREEE (reference sequence). CDR3 length equals 14 residues. The CDR3 nucleotides read TGTGCCAGCAGCCTCCTGACAGGGACCTACGAGCAGTACTTC. This sequence encodes CASSLLTGTYEQYF.

In DNA form, the CDR3 reads TGTGCCAGCAGCCGACGACTAGCCCAAGAGACCCAGTACTTC. Translated: CASSRRLAQETQYF. The chain joins TRBV11-1 to TRBJ2-5, with TRBD2 identical over 7 bases. V was clipped by 5 bases and J by 1 base; unmatched bases: 4. The CDR3 spans 14 residues. Germline-derived CDR1 and CDR2 are SGHAT and FQDESV (reference sequence).

The J gene is TRBJ2-7, the V gene TRBV7-8; possibly TRBD1 for D (5 bases). CDR1 and CDR2 (germline): SGHVS, FQNEAQ. This CDR3 is built from 13 residues. The V and J ends lost 5 bases and 4 bases respectively, with 12 bases between them. The CDR3, as DNA: TGTGCCAGCAGCAACCAGGGTTCATACGAGCAGTACTTC. This gives the protein CASSNQGSYEQYF.

The rearrangement links TRBV2 to TRBJ1-1, with a tentative D call TRBD1 (6 bases). Deletions cut 5 bases from V and 8 bases from J, with 9 bases between. This CDR3 is built from 11 residues. The germline V gene encodes CDR1 SNHLY and CDR2 FYNNEI. DNA for the CDR3: TGTGCCAGCAGTTCCGACAGGGAAGCTTTCTTT. This sequence encodes CASSSDREAFF.

The J gene is TRBJ2-5, the V gene TRBV10-1; the match to TRBD2 covers 9 bases. The CDR3 loop spans 14 amino acids. The junction had 2 bases not matched to a gene; V was cut back by 5 bases and J by 1 base. Germline CDR1 is WNHNN and CDR2 is SYGVQD (reference sequence). The CDR3 loop reads CASSLSGSQETQYF. CDR3 DNA sequence: TGCGCCAGCAGTCTTAGCGGGAGCCAAGAGACCCAGTACTTC.

The rearrangement links TRBV7-2 to TRBJ2-1; D is perhaps TRBD1 (5 bases). CDR3 size: 15 residues. V was clipped by 0 bases and J by 6 bases, with 12 bases between them. CDR1 and CDR2 from the germline V gene are SGHTA and FQGNSA. The CDR3 region is CASSLAQGYFNEQFF. In DNA, the CDR3 is TGTGCCAGCAGCTTAGCCCAGGGCTACTTCAATGAGCAGTTCTTC.

The table lists this clone with a count of one. A read error may produce the germline difference seen at one junction end. CDR3 coding DNA: TGTGCCAGCAGTTTAGTGTCGGGCACTGAAGCTTTCTTT. Protein sequence: CASSLVSGTEAFF. V gene TRBV11-2 combines with J gene TRBJ1-1, with D uncertain. This CDR3 has 13 amino acids. Looked up from germline, CDR1 is SGHAT and CDR2 is FQNNGV. The full variable domain, with the rest looked up from reference TRBV11-2 and TRBJ1-1, is EAGVAQSPRYKIIEKRQSVAFWCNPISGHATLYWYQQILGQGPKLLIQFQNNGVVDDSQLPKDRFSAERLKGVDSTLKIQPAKLEDSAVYLCASSLVSGTEAFFGQGTRLTVV.

J is TRBJ1-2 and V is TRBV6-5; tentatively, D is TRBD1 (5 bases). The CDR3 covers 11 residues. Germline values: CDR1 MNHEY, CDR2 SVGAGI. V lost 6 bases to trimming and J lost 6 bases, with 8 bases between them. CDR3 in amino acids: CASRGLDGYTF. In DNA form, the CDR3 reads TGTGCCAGCAGGGGGCTGGATGGCTACACCTTC.

The chain has TRBV19 and TRBJ1-6; TRBD1 matches 7 bases. Germline V lookup: CDR1 LNHDA, CDR2 SQIVND (reference sequence). This CDR3 comprises 15 residues. With V trimmed by 9 bases and J by 10 bases, 15 bases remained unmatched. CDR3 protein: CASAEQGTVWSPLHF. The CDR3 DNA follows: TGTGCCAGCGCAGAACAGGGGACGGTCTGGTCACCCCTCCACTTT.

There are a few counts of this clone. V and J are TRBV5-1 and TRBJ2-1, with TRBD2 matching over 7 bases. Unmatched junction bases numbered 7, after V lost 0 bases and J lost 10 bases. The CDR3 runs 14 residues. The germline gives CDR1 SGHRS, CDR2 YFSETQ. The CDR3 region has the DNA TGCGCCAGCAGCTTGGCGACAGCCGGGGGGGAGCAGTTCTTC. Its translation is CASSLATAGGEQFF.

The V call is TRBV7-2, the J call TRBJ2-1; D may be TRBD1 (6 bases). V was trimmed by 5 bases and J by 6 bases, leaving 17 bases between them. CDR1 and CDR2 (germline): SGHTA, FQGNSA. The CDR3 totals 15 residues. CDR3 loop: CASSAGTPKGNEQFF. CDR3 nucleotides: TGTGCCAGCAGCGCCGGGACACCGAAAGGCAATGAGCAGTTCTTC.

The rearrangement joins TRBV5-4 to TRBJ2-7, with D possibly matching TRBD1 (6 bases). CDR3 length: 13 residues. V was cut by 4 bases and J by 5 bases, with 13 bases left in between. From germline, CDR1 is SGHNT and CDR2 YYREEE (reference sequence). The chain's CDR3 is CASSLGAGDEQYF. CDR3 nucleotides: TGTGCCAGCAGCCTGGGGGCAGGGGACGAGCAGTACTTC.

The chain recombines TRBV7-9 with TRBJ2-1, with TRBD2 matching 12 bases. V dropped 1 base and J dropped 4; count of bases not matched to a gene: 8. The CDR3 consists of 18 residues. Germline V CDR1 and CDR2: SEHNR, FQNEAQ (reference sequence). In DNA form, the CDR3 reads TGTGCCAGCAGCTTAGGTGCTAGCGGGAGGGCCGGTTACAATGAGCAGTTCTTC. Translated: CASSLGASGRAGYNEQFF.

CDR3 in DNA: TGTGCCAGCTCACCACCCTCTGTGGGGCGGGGTGGCTACACCTTC. Translated: CASSPPSVGRGGYTF. The J gene is TRBJ1-2, the V gene TRBV18; weak D call: TRBD1 (5 bases). There are 15 residues in the CDR3. Germline V CDR1 and CDR2: KGHSH, LQKENI. Trimming stripped 0 bases from V and 7 bases from J, with 15 bases between.

The V and J genes are TRBV27 and TRBJ2-7; 11 nucleotides match TRBD2. With V trimmed by 3 bases and J by 1 base, 11 bases remained unmatched. Germline V gene data show CDR1 as MNHEY and CDR2 as SMNVEV (reference sequence). This CDR3 contains 18 residues. CDR3 sequence reads: CASSLAGRASGRSYEQYF. CDR3 bases: TGTGCCAGCAGTTTGGCGGGGCGGGCTAGCGGGAGGTCCTACGAGCAGTACTTC.

This sequence joins TRBV27 and TRBJ2-1; D might be TRBD2 (5 bases). In germline, CDR1 is MNHEY, CDR2 SMNVEV (reference sequence). The CDR3 is made up of 15 amino acids. V was shortened by 2 bases and J by 4 bases, with 12 bases between the two germline ends. DNA of the CDR3: TGTGCCAGCAGTTTAAGGACGGGATTGTACAATGAGCAGTTCTTC. This encodes CASSLRTGLYNEQFF.

The chain recombines TRBV10-2 with TRBJ2-2; possible D gene TRBD2, 6 bases. This CDR3 is built from 14 residues. Per germline, CDR1 WSHSY and CDR2 SAAADI. V was shortened by 8 bases and J by 7 bases, with 17 bases between the two germline ends. The CDR3 protein is CASGGALLGGELFF. In DNA form, the CDR3 reads TGCGCCAGCGGAGGGGCGCTTTTGGGCGGGGAGCTGTTTTTT.

The count of this clone is one. The rearrangement uses TRBV28 and TRBJ2-2; D gene unclear. This CDR3 has 12 amino acids. Trimming stripped 3 bases from V and 7 bases from J, with 6 bases between. CDR1 is MDHEN and CDR2 is SYDVKM in the germline V gene. CDR3 DNA sequence: TGTGCCAGCAGTTTCACAATCGGGGAGCTGTTTTTT. Translating it yields CASSFTIGELFF.

This clone has just one count. CDR3 protein: CASSVGTVHEQYF. The CDR3 DNA is TGTGCCAGCAGCGTAGGGACAGTCCACGAGCAGTACTTC. The V and J genes are TRBV9 and TRBJ2-7; D possibly corresponds to TRBD1 (6 bases). With 0 bases removed from V and 5 bases from J, the gap between germline ends came to 9 bases. The CDR3 extends over 13 amino acids. Looked up from germline, CDR1 is SGDLS and CDR2 is YYNGEE.

The chain recombines TRBV7-9 with TRBJ2-3; D gene unclear. CDR1 and CDR2 (germline): SEHNR, FQNEAQ (reference sequence). This CDR3 has 12 residues. V gave up 2 bases and J gave up 9 bases, with 9 bases separating them. CDR3 sequence (DNA): TGTGCCAGCAGCTTAAGGAGCGCCACGCAGTATTTT. It codes for CASSLRSATQYF.

The V and J genes are TRBV6-4 and TRBJ1-5, with 9 bases that match TRBD1. The J segment lost 6 bases and the V segment lost 2 bases, leaving 5 bases of the junction unmatched. This CDR3 region has 15 residues. Germline values: CDR1 MRHNA, CDR2 SNTAGT. Written as DNA, the CDR3 is TGTGCCAGCAGTGACCCGGGACAGGGAGGTCAGCCCCAGCATTTT. It yields the protein CASSDPGQGGQPQHF.

V and J are TRBV5-1 and TRBJ2-3; D remains unclear. V gave up 0 bases and J gave up 0 bases, with 5 bases separating them. CDR1 is SGHRS and CDR2 is YFSETQ in the germline V gene. The CDR3 loop spans 14 amino acids. CDR3: CASSLAFSTDTQYF. Written as DNA, the CDR3 is TGCGCCAGCAGCTTGGCCTTCAGCACAGATACGCAGTATTTT. The full variable domain, in which reference TRBV5-1 and TRBJ2-3 provide the parts outside the CDR3, is KAGVTQTPRYLIKTRGQQVTLSCSPISGHRSVSWYQQTPGQGLQFLFEYFSETQRNKGNFPGRFSGRQFSNSRSEMNVSTLELGDSALYLCASSLAFSTDTQYFGPGTRLTVL.

The V gene is TRBV2, the J gene TRBJ2-2; TRBD1 matches at 9 bases. Per the germline V gene, CDR1 is SNHLY and CDR2 is FYNNEI. The CDR3 runs to 15 residues. Losses at the gene ends were 3 bases for V and 3 bases for J; bases not matched to a gene: 2. This chain's CDR3 is CASSETGGYTGELFF. The CDR3 DNA follows: TGTGCCAGCAGTGAGACAGGGGGATACACCGGGGAGCTGTTTTTT.

This chain connects TRBV27 to TRBJ2-3; 10 nucleotides line up with TRBD2. Trimming took 3 bases from V and 6 from J; bases not matched to a gene: 9. Germline V gene data show CDR1 as MNHEY and CDR2 as SMNVEV (reference sequence). The CDR3 sequence is 16 residues long. The CDR3 sequence is CASSFYLAGVGDTQYF. The DNA for the CDR3 is TGTGCCAGCAGTTTTTACCTAGCGGGAGTCGGGGATACGCAGTATTTT.

V gene TRBV30 combines with J gene TRBJ2-5; D gene uncertain. V dropped 1 base and J dropped 5 bases, with 8 bases sitting between them. The CDR3 is 12 residues long. Germline CDR1 is GTSNPN and CDR2 is SVGIG (reference sequence). The CDR3 sequence is CAWSGQWETQYF. CDR3 coding DNA: TGTGCCTGGAGTGGCCAGTGGGAGACCCAGTACTTC. Full variable domain (rest looked up from reference TRBV30 and TRBJ2-5): SQTIHQWPATLVQPVGSPLSLECTVEGTSNPNLYWYRQAAGRGLQLLFYSVGIGQISSEVPQNLSASRPQDRQFILSSKKLLLSDSGFYLCAWSGQWETQYFGPGTRLLVL.

Concerning this clone itself: Different DNA sequences within this sample yield the same CDR3. The J gene is TRBJ1-2, the V gene TRBV29-1, with D unclear. The CDR3 is 11 amino acids. Trimming stripped 4 bases from V and 5 bases from J, with 8 bases between. CDR1 is SQVTM, CDR2 ANQGSEA, per germline. CDR3 residues: CSVGRGYGYTF. Written as DNA, the CDR3 is TGCAGCGTTGGGCGGGGATATGGCTACACCTTC.

The rearrangement joins TRBV11-3 to TRBJ2-1; TRBD2 agrees at 8 bases. The germline V gene encodes CDR1 SGHNT and CDR2 YENEEA. V dropped 0 bases and J dropped 6; count of bases not matched to a gene: 7. CDR3 length: 16 amino acids. CDR3 nucleotide sequence: TGTGCCAGCAGCTTAGACCGCCCAGCGGGAGTCAATGAGCAGTTCTTC. This gives the protein CASSLDRPAGVNEQFF.

This clone has only one observation. The J gene is TRBJ2-3, the V gene TRBV9, with a weak D call TRBD1 (6 bases). CDR1 and CDR2 from the germline V gene are SGDLS and YYNGEE. CDR3 length equals 14 residues. V lost 3 bases to trimming and J lost 1 base, with 9 bases between them. CDR3 sequence (DNA): TGTGCCAGCAGCGCCAGGGGAGGCACAGATACGCAGTATTTT. Its protein product is CASSARGGTDTQYF.

The genes are TRBV5-4 and TRBJ1-5; D ambiguous. Per germline, CDR1 SGHNT and CDR2 YYREEE (reference sequence). V lost 4 bases and J lost 3, with 11 bases in between. The length of the CDR3 is 14 residues. The CDR3 DNA follows: TGTGCCAGCAGCAGAGGAGATCTCAATCAGCCCCAGCATTTT. Protein sequence: CASSRGDLNQPQHF.

V is TRBV2 and J is TRBJ2-7; 8 bases are a match to TRBD2. V shed 4 bases and J 6 bases; nucleotides not matched to a gene: 8. Germline V gene lookup returns CDR1 SNHLY and CDR2 FYNNEI. This CDR3 comprises 14 residues. The CDR3 here is CASSVALAGGEQYF. Written as DNA, the CDR3 is TGTGCCAGCAGTGTGGCTCTAGCGGGCGGCGAGCAGTACTTC.